This is a list of T cell receptor beta chains from one sample in a study of CD8 T cells in ankylosing spondylitis. From the 5' RACE reads, TCRdb called clonotypes with MiXCR, one entry per CDR3 protein. Of some 250,000 distinct CDR3 sequences in the sample, about 24% were seen once. Sequenced: blood, either unsorted or a sorted T cell fraction (not recorded which). The receptors shown here come from a male donor with ankylosing spondylitis or in good health (not recorded which). The CDR3 runs from the conserved cysteine through the conserved F or W. The D gene is left open where the match is weak. Some rows have no size entry. The others give once, few or many, or a class for an expanded clone.

TRBJ1-2 | few | . | TRBV6-1 | CASSPPVANYGYTF | TGTGCCAGCAGTCCACCGGTTGCCAACTATGGCTACACCTTC
TRBJ2-1 | few | TRBD2 | TRBV12-3/TRBV12-4 | CASSLRLAHEQFF | TGTGCCAGCAGTTTAAGACTAGCCCATGAGCAGTTCTTC
TRBJ2-1 | many | TRBD1 | TRBV7-2 | CASGDRGYNEQFF | TGTGCCAGCGGGGACAGGGGTTACAATGAGCAGTTCTTC
TRBJ1-6 | . | . | TRBV20-1 | CSARDQGRASPLHF | TGCAGTGCTAGAGATCAGGGCAGGGCCTCACCCCTCCACTTT
TRBJ2-5 | few | . | TRBV6-1 | CASRRRDTYQETQYF | TGTGCCAGCAGACGCCGGGACACCTACCAAGAGACCCAGTACTTC
TRBJ2-5 | few | . | TRBV15 | CATSRDQSSQETQYF | TGTGCCACCAGCAGAGATCAGAGCAGCCAAGAGACCCAGTACTTC
TRBJ2-7 | few | . | TRBV29-1 | CSVETVRYHEQYF | TGCAGCGTTGAGACAGTCAGGTACCACGAGCAGTACTTC
TRBJ1-5 | many | . | TRBV7-2 | CASSSQGDQPQHF | TGTGCCAGCAGCTCGCAGGGCGACCAGCCCCAGCATTTT
TRBJ2-5 | . | TRBD2 | TRBV20-1 | CSATGTSGQETQYF | TGCAGTGCCACCGGGACTAGCGGGCAAGAGACCCAGTACTTC
TRBJ2-5 | once | . | TRBV12-3/TRBV12-4 | CASSSIPEGQYF | TGTGCCAGCAGTTCTATCCCTGAGGGCCAGTACTTC
TRBJ1-3 | few | . | TRBV6-6 | CASSTTSGNTIYF | TGTGCCAGCAGTACGACCTCTGGAAACACCATATATTTT
TRBJ2-7 | . | . | TRBV7-2 | CASSLAGFAGNEQYF | TGTGCCAGCAGCTTAGCTGGCTTCGCTGGAAACGAGCAGTACTTC
TRBJ2-5 | many | TRBD2 | TRBV29-1 | CSVELADSQETQYF | TGCAGCGTTGAACTAGCGGATAGCCAAGAGACCCAGTACTTC
TRBJ2-1 | . | . | TRBV12-5 | CASGLGPPPYNEQFF | TGTGCTAGTGGTTTGGGGCCCCCCCCCTACAATGAGCAGTTCTTC
TRBJ2-5 | many | TRBD2 | TRBV7-2 | CASSLSSGTSGQETQYF | TGTGCCAGCAGCTTGTCCTCCGGGACTAGCGGACAAGAGACCCAGTACTTC
TRBJ2-1 | many | TRBD2 | TRBV20-1 | CSARLAGPSYNEQFF | TGCAGTGCAAGACTAGCGGGGCCCTCCTACAATGAGCAGTTCTTC
TRBJ2-1 | many | TRBD2 | TRBV20-1 | CSAKRGGSYNEQFF | TGCAGTGCTAAACGGGGGGGATCCTACAATGAGCAGTTCTTC
TRBJ2-7 | . | . | TRBV28 | CASSLRESRARQYF | TGTGCCAGCAGTTTGAGAGAGAGTAGGGCACGGCAATACTTC
TRBJ2-3 | . | . | TRBV12-3/TRBV12-4 | CASKQISTDTQYF | TGTGCCAGCAAACAGATCAGCACAGATACGCAGTATTTT
TRBJ1-1 | . | . | TRBV7-2 | CASSPHPTEAFF | TGTGCCAGCAGCCCTCACCCCACCGAAGCTTTCTTT
TRBJ1-2 | many | . | TRBV20-1 | CSAGRYNYGYTF | TGCAGTGCAGGACGATATAACTATGGCTACACCTTC
TRBJ2-3 | . | TRBD2 | TRBV6-1 | CASSSGGGFWDTQYF | TGTGCCAGCAGTAGCGGGGGGGGGTTTTGGGATACGCAGTATTTT
TRBJ2-6 | . | . | TRBV15 | CATSRTGASGANVLTF | TGTGCCACCAGCAGAACTGGAGCCTCTGGGGCCAACGTCCTGACTTTC
TRBJ2-2 | . | TRBD1 | TRBV6-1 | CASGGQVTNTGELFF | TGTGCCAGCGGGGGACAGGTCACGAACACCGGGGAGCTGTTTTTT
TRBJ2-2 | many | TRBD2 | TRBV12-3/TRBV12-4 | CASSRFRTGGGLFF | TGTGCCAGCAGCCGATTCCGTACCGGCGGGGGTCTGTTTTTT
TRBJ1-2 | . | . | TRBV20-1 | CSARDRVSNYGYTF | TGCAGTGCTAGAGATCGGGTATCTAACTATGGCTACACCTTC
TRBJ2-7 | few | TRBD2 | TRBV29-1 | CSVSWEGTYEQYF | TGCAGCGTGAGTTGGGAGGGTACCTACGAGCAGTACTTC
TRBJ2-1 | many | TRBD2 | TRBV11-2 | CASSLGGSGGWLDEQFF | TGTGCCAGCAGCTTAGGAGGTAGCGGGGGGTGGCTGGATGAGCAGTTCTTC
TRBJ2-1 | . | TRBD2 | TRBV3-1 | CASSQAGTRGNEQFF | TGTGCCAGCAGCCAAGCCGGGACTAGGGGCAATGAGCAGTTCTTC
TRBJ2-3 | . | . | TRBV20-1 | CSAPDRLSTDTQYF | TGCAGTGCTCCAGACAGGTTGAGCACAGATACGCAGTATTTT
TRBJ2-3 | few | . | TRBV12-3/TRBV12-4 | CASSLGLEADTQYF | TGTGCCAGCAGTTTAGGCCTAGAAGCAGATACGCAGTATTTT
TRBJ2-2 | few | . | TRBV29-1 | CSVYGRANTGELFF | TGCAGCGTTTATGGCCGAGCGAACACCGGGGAGCTGTTTTTT
TRBJ2-7 | many | TRBD1 | TRBV20-1 | CSAEGQGVDEQYF | TGCAGTGCTGAGGGACAGGGGGTCGACGAGCAGTACTTC
TRBJ2-5 | many | . | TRBV28 | CASSFPTGPTAYQETQYF | TGTGCCAGCAGTTTCCCGACCGGACCGACAGCGTACCAAGAGACCCAGTACTTC
TRBJ2-7 | . | TRBD2 | TRBV7-9 | CASRSSGGSYEQYF | TGTGCCAGCAGAAGCAGCGGGGGTTCCTACGAGCAGTACTTC
TRBJ2-1 | few | . | TRBV10-3 | CAISGTVPSYNEQFF | TGTGCCATCAGTGGGACAGTGCCCTCCTACAATGAGCAGTTCTTC
TRBJ2-7 | . | . | TRBV2 | CASRIPTGTYEQYF | TGTGCCAGCAGGATTCCTACAGGGACCTACGAGCAGTACTTC
TRBJ1-1 | . | TRBD1 | TRBV11-3 | CASSPGQSTEAFF | TGTGCCAGCAGCCCGGGACAGAGCACTGAAGCTTTCTTT
TRBJ2-5 | many | TRBD2 | TRBV11-1 | CASSPSFGLAGADPETQYF | TGTGCCAGCAGCCCCTCCTTTGGACTAGCGGGGGCAGACCCGGAGACCCAGTACTTC
TRBJ1-5 | . | . | TRBV20-1 | CSARTQGSNQPQHF | TGCAGTGCTAGAACCCAAGGGAGCAATCAGCCCCAGCATTTT
TRBJ2-6 | many | . | TRBV12-3/TRBV12-4 | CASRPTLHLYSGANVLTF | TGTGCCAGCAGACCCACCCTACACCTCTACTCTGGGGCCAACGTCCTGACTTTC
TRBJ2-3 | few | TRBD2 | TRBV20-1 | CSAQRGEITDTQYF | TGCAGTGCTCAGCGGGGGGAAATCACAGATACGCAGTATTTT
TRBJ1-5 | few | . | TRBV5-4 | CASSLGAHQPQHF | TGTGCCAGCAGCTTGGGGGCCCATCAGCCCCAGCATTTT
TRBJ1-5 | few | . | TRBV12-3/TRBV12-4 | CASRIAGASNQPQHF | TGTGCCAGCAGGATCGCAGGGGCTAGCAATCAGCCCCAGCATTTT
TRBJ1-1 | . | TRBD1 | TRBV24-1 | CATSDPGTGGLERNTEAFF | TGTGCCACCAGTGATCCCGGGACAGGGGGTCTAGAGAGGAACACTGAAGCTTTCTTT
TRBJ2-1 | many | . | TRBV29-1 | CSVGLYYNEQFF | TGCAGCGTTGGCCTCTATTACAATGAGCAGTTCTTC
TRBJ2-5 | . | . | TRBV4-2 | CASSQVGNSQETQYF | TGTGCCAGCAGCCAAGTGGGGAATAGCCAAGAGACCCAGTACTTC
TRBJ2-1 | . | . | TRBV10-3 | CAIGVGPLRDNEQFF | TGTGCCATCGGTGTGGGGCCGTTGAGAGACAATGAGCAGTTCTTC
TRBJ2-1 | few | TRBD1 | TRBV20-1 | CSARSGGSGNEQFF | TGCAGTGCTAGATCAGGGGGCAGCGGCAATGAGCAGTTCTTC
TRBJ1-6 | few | TRBD1 | TRBV3-1 | CASSPWDSLNSPLHF | TGTGCCAGCAGCCCATGGGACAGCTTGAATTCACCCCTCCACTTT
TRBJ1-1 | many | . | TRBV24-1 | CATSDFSPGPEFGNTEAFF | TGTGCCACCAGTGATTTTTCGCCAGGACCCGAGTTTGGGAACACTGAAGCTTTCTTT
TRBJ2-7 | many | TRBD2 | TRBV4-1 | CASMGGSGEQYF | TGCGCCAGCATGGGGGGGTCTGGAGAGCAGTACTTC
TRBJ2-2 | . | . | TRBV20-1 | CSARAWANTGELFF | TGCAGTGCCCGGGCCTGGGCGAACACCGGGGAGCTGTTTTTT